This TCR beta chain is from a study of blood T cell repertoires in COVID-19. Study-wide context: Sources were T cells, B-cell-depleted T cells, or PBMCs; the material itself was cDNA or gDNA.

Per germline, CDR1 LGHNA and CDR2 YSLEER. Trimming pared 0 bases from V and 4 bases from J, leaving 10 bases between. This CDR3 contains 15 residues. Original analysis: Reference gene primer amplification gave estimated nucleated cell counts. Sequencing used immunoSEQ multiplex PCR; TCRdb keeps in-frame clones, though not all of them. V, J and clone size reflect that table, while D and trimming were determined from the DNA. The table lists fewer than 150,000 clones, around nine tenths of them singletons. The chain employs TRBV4-3 and TRBJ2-1, with TRBD1 as a possible D gene (5 bases). The sample comprised peripheral blood. This TCR came from a woman aged 35 to 49 with acute or convalescent COVID-19. CDR3 in DNA: TGCGCCAGCAGCCAAGACGGCTACAGGTACAATGAGCAGTTCTTC. Translation gives CASSQDGYRYNEQFF.